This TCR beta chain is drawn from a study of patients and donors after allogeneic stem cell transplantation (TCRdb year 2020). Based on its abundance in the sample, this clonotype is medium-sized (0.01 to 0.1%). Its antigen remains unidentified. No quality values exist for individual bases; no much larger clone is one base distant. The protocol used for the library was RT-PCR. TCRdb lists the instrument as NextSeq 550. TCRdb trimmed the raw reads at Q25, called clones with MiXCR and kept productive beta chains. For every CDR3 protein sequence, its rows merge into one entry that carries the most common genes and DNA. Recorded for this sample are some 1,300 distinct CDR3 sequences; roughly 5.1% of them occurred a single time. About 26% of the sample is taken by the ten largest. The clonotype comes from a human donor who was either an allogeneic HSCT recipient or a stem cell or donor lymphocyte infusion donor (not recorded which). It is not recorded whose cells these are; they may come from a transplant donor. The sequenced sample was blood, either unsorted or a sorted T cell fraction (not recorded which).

The DNA is TGTGCCAGCAGTTTGGTCCGCCTTGTTACTGAAGCTTTCTTT. Protein translation: CASSLVRLVTEAFF. This chain is built from TRBV12-3 or TRBV12-4 and TRBJ1-1, with no confidently assigned D gene. The CDR3 has 14 amino acids, counting the end cysteine and phenylalanine. Only the CDR3 DNA stays, 42 bases, in frame from base 1. V and J lose 3 bases and 5 bases, and a span of 13 bases separates them.